The 32 T cell receptor beta chains reported below all come from one sample, sequenced in a study of T cells after yellow fever vaccination. TCRdb analysed the 5' RACE reads with MiXCR anew, one entry per CDR3 protein. The data show some 400,000 distinct CDR3 sequences, under 20% seen once. Sequencing used PBMCs, obtained before the yellow fever booster vaccination. The receptors shown here come from a man in his late teens or twenties who received the YFV17D yellow fever vaccine.

V gene TRBV6-5 combines with J gene TRBJ2-3, with unresolved D. The V gene's germline CDR1 is MNHEY and CDR2 SVGAGI. This CDR3 has 14 amino acids. V lost 0 bases and J 5 bases, leaving 9 bases between the germline ends. CDR3 nucleotides: TGTGCCAGCAGTTACTCCCCGAAAGGAGATACGCAGTATTTT. This translates into CASSYSPKGDTQYF.

In its sample, this clonotype was seen a few times. The chain is built from TRBV6-5 and TRBJ1-2; D call uncertain. This CDR3 has 14 amino acids. V shed 1 base and J shed 2 bases, with 8 bases lying between them. Germline V gives CDR1 MNHEY, CDR2 SVGAGI. The CDR3 is CASSYYSGNYGYTF. CDR3 DNA: TGTGCCAGCAGTTACTATTCAGGAAACTATGGCTACACCTTC.

The V gene is TRBV29-1, the J gene TRBJ2-3; 12 bases are shared with TRBD2. The V and J ends lost 1 base and 6 bases, in that order; junction bases with no gene match: 14. CDR3 length equals 18 residues. Germline V gives CDR1 SQVTM, CDR2 ANQGSEA. The CDR3 sequence: CSVEAHQASGGAWDTQYF. The CDR3 DNA sequence: TGCAGCGTTGAAGCCCACCAGGCTAGCGGGGGGGCCTGGGATACGCAGTATTTT.

This clonotype came up many times. V and J are TRBV20-1 and TRBJ1-4, with a weak D call TRBD1 (5 bases). Trimming pared 0 bases from V and 8 bases from J, leaving 16 bases between. CDR3 length equals 15 residues. Looked up from germline, CDR1 is DFQATT and CDR2 is SNEGSKA (reference sequence). The CDR3 nucleotides read TGCAGTGCTAGAGACACGACAGCAGGGAACGAAAAACTGTTTTTT. This sequence encodes CSARDTTAGNEKLFF.

V and J are TRBV7-6 and TRBJ2-1; unclear D gene. Between the trimmed V and J ends, which lost 8 bases and 10 bases, there was a span of 6 bases. The CDR3 spans 9 residues. Germline V gene lookup returns CDR1 SGHVS and CDR2 FNYEAQ. CDR3 sequence reads: CASRAEQFF. As DNA, the CDR3 is TGTGCCAGCCGGGCCGAGCAGTTCTTC.

This clonotype has a handful of counts. V and J are TRBV6-6 and TRBJ2-7; 10 nucleotides line up with TRBD1. The ends lost 5 bases at V and 5 bases at J; junction bases unmatched: 12. Germline V gene lookup returns CDR1 MNHNY and CDR2 SVGAGI (reference sequence). The CDR3 sequence is 16 residues long. CDR3 DNA: TGTGCCAGCAGTAAATACGCCCGGGACAGGGGCCACGAGCAGTACGTC. This translates into CASSKYARDRGHEQYV.

At least ten counts were recorded for this clonotype. The chain carries TRBV15 and TRBJ2-1, with 7 nucleotides matching TRBD1. Per the germline V gene, CDR1 is LNHNV and CDR2 is YYDKDF (reference sequence). The CDR3 runs 14 residues. The V and J ends lost 1 base and 9 bases, in that order; junction bases with no gene match: 6. The CDR3 loop reads CATSRGGTELEQFF. The CDR3 coding sequence is TGTGCCACCAGCAGAGGGGGGACAGAACTTGAGCAGTTCTTC.

This sequence joins TRBV7-2 and TRBJ2-1, with 13 positions matching TRBD2. The germline CDR1 and CDR2 sequences are SGHTA and FQGNSA. The CDR3 is 19 amino acids. V was pared by 1 base and J by 0 bases, with 6 bases of the junction left unmatched. In DNA form, the CDR3 reads TGTGCCAGCAGCTTAGGACTAGCGGGGGGTTTGAGCTCCTACAATGAGCAGTTCTTC. This sequence encodes CASSLGLAGGLSSYNEQFF.

The chain employs TRBV19 and TRBJ2-2, with unresolved D. V shed 7 bases and J shed 0 bases, with 15 bases lying between them. Germline-derived CDR1 and CDR2 are LNHDA and SQIVND (reference sequence). The length of the CDR3 is 16 residues. The CDR3 region has the DNA TGTGCCAGTACCTGGGTATCGCTCCCGAACACCGGGGAGCTGTTTTTT. Encoded protein: CASTWVSLPNTGELFF.

In this sample, this clonotype turned up a few times. This sequence joins TRBV6-5 and TRBJ1-4; D ambiguous. V gave up 2 bases and J gave up 0 bases, with 10 bases separating them. This CDR3 contains 16 residues. Germline CDR1 reads MNHEY; CDR2 reads SVGAGI. The CDR3 DNA reads TGTGCCAGCAGTTACACGGACGCGACAACTAATGAAAAACTGTTTTTT. Its protein product is CASSYTDATTNEKLFF.

Ten or more counts support this clonotype. The CDR3 reads CASSLQGNSPLHF. The DNA for the CDR3 is TGTGCCAGCAGCTTACAGGGGAATTCACCCCTCCACTTT. The gene calls are TRBV5-4 and TRBJ1-6; 7 bases map to TRBD1. V trimming: 2 bases; J trimming: 7 bases; junction bases outside the gene matches: 0. The germline CDR1 and CDR2 sequences are SGHNT and YYREEE (reference sequence). This CDR3 is 13 amino acids long.

This clonotype has more than one count but fewer than ten. V is TRBV9 and J is TRBJ1-1; 7 bases agree with TRBD1. This CDR3 contains 13 residues. Trimming took 1 base from V and 5 from J; bases not matched to a gene: 2. Germline CDR1 reads SGDLS; CDR2 reads YYNGEE. CDR3 residues: CASSVPGGTEAFF. For the CDR3, the DNA is TGTGCCAGCAGCGTACCAGGGGGAACTGAAGCTTTCTTT.

This clonotype turned up a few times. The chain recombines TRBV7-2 with TRBJ1-1; 8 bases agree with TRBD1. Germline trimming cut 3 bases from V and 4 bases from J; bases unmatched to any gene: 7. This CDR3 comprises 15 residues. Per the germline V gene, CDR1 is SGHTA and CDR2 is FQGNSA. The chain's CDR3 is CASSFWSGGRTEAFF. DNA of the CDR3: TGTGCCAGCAGCTTTTGGTCAGGGGGCCGCACTGAAGCTTTCTTT.

This clonotype was observed many times. V gene TRBV15 combines with J gene TRBJ2-3; 7 positions match TRBD1. V lost 3 bases, J lost 0 bases, and 3 bases stayed unmatched. This CDR3 is 15 amino acids long. Germline V gives CDR1 LNHNV, CDR2 YYDKDF (reference sequence). In DNA form, the CDR3 reads TGTGCCACCAGCAGGCCGGGACAGAGCACAGATACGCAGTATTTT. Translated: CATSRPGQSTDTQYF.

The rearrangement uses TRBV11-2 and TRBJ2-5, with 14 bases identical to TRBD2. The V gene's germline CDR1 is SGHAT and CDR2 FQNNGV. This CDR3 has 16 amino acids. The ends lost 5 bases at V and 4 bases at J; junction bases unmatched: 6. The CDR3 loop reads CASSPRLAGGRETQYF. The CDR3 coding sequence is TGTGCCAGCAGCCCTCGACTAGCGGGGGGGCGAGAGACCCAGTACTTC. The full variable domain, in which reference TRBV11-2 and TRBJ2-5 provide the parts outside the CDR3, is EAGVAQSPRYKIIEKRQSVAFWCNPISGHATLYWYQQILGQGPKLLIQFQNNGVVDDSQLPKDRFSAERLKGVDSTLKIQPAKLEDSAVYLCASSPRLAGGRETQYFGPGTRLLVL.

This clonotype was counted many times. CDR3 sequence: CSARGSYEQYF. The CDR3 DNA reads as TGCAGTGCTAGAGGCAGCTACGAGCAGTACTTC. The chain uses TRBV20-1 and TRBJ2-7; D not resolved. The CDR3 extends over 11 amino acids. Germline V gene data show CDR1 as DFQATT and CDR2 as SNEGSKA (reference sequence). V was trimmed by 1 base and J by 3 bases, leaving 4 bases between them.

This clonotype was observed a handful of times. The chain carries TRBV21-1 and TRBJ2-7. TRBV21-1 corresponds to a pseudogene. The CDR3 covers 15 residues. DNA of the CDR3: TGTGCCAGCAGCAAAGTGGGTCGACGGAACTACGAGCAGTACGTC. Protein product: CASSKVGRRNYEQYV.

The sample holds a few counts of this clonotype. The chain recombines TRBV9 with TRBJ2-5; tentatively, D is TRBD1 (5 bases). Germline V gene lookup returns CDR1 SGDLS and CDR2 YYNGEE. Trimming shortened V by 3 bases and J by 6 bases, and 18 bases separated the two germline ends. The CDR3 runs to 15 residues. CDR3 region: CASSGVWGGEKTQYF. CDR3 bases: TGTGCCAGCAGCGGGGTATGGGGCGGAGAAAAGACCCAGTACTTC.

This clonotype was observed a few times. The rearrangement uses TRBV20-1 and TRBJ1-5; TRBD1 matches 9 bases. The V gene's germline CDR1 is DFQATT and CDR2 SNEGSKA (reference sequence). Germline trimming cut 3 bases from V and 4 bases from J; bases unmatched to any gene: 4. The CDR3 has 14 residues. The CDR3 loop reads CSASTGQGNQPQHF. In DNA, the CDR3 is TGCAGTGCTAGTACTGGACAGGGGAATCAGCCCCAGCATTTT.

As DNA, the CDR3 is TGCAGTGCTAGGGAGCTAGCGGGGGTCTTAACGCAGTATTTT. Its translation: CSARELAGVLTQYF. J is TRBJ2-3 and V is TRBV20-1; 10 bases map to TRBD2. This CDR3 region has 14 residues. Germline CDR1 and CDR2: DFQATT and SNEGSKA (reference sequence). V lost 3 bases and J lost 9; bases outside the gene matches: 9.

CDR3 sequence: CASSLESNSEQYV. CDR3 sequence (DNA): TGTGCCAGCAGCTTAGAATCGAACTCCGAGCAGTACGTC. V is TRBV11-2 and J is TRBJ2-7; D unclear. Germline V gene sequence: CDR1 SGHAT, CDR2 FQNNGV. V was shortened by 0 bases and J by 6 bases, with 9 bases between the two germline ends. The CDR3 sequence is 13 residues long.

This sequence joins TRBV18 and TRBJ2-7; D remains unclear. This CDR3 spans 18 amino acids. Germline CDR1 and CDR2: KGHSH and LQKENI. The V gene lost 2 bases and the J gene lost 5 bases, with 25 bases spanning the gap. The CDR3 protein is CASSPSRGTVSPFHEQYV. CDR3 nucleotide sequence: TGTGCCAGCTCACCATCCCGCGGTACAGTGTCTCCCTTTCACGAGCAGTACGTC.

V and J are TRBV6-8 and TRBJ1-5, with 7 bases aligning to TRBD1. This CDR3 contains 13 residues. The ends lost 6 bases at V and 4 bases at J; junction bases unmatched: 3. CDR1 and CDR2 (germline): MNHGY, SAAAGT. The CDR3 here is CASRGQENQPQHF. The CDR3 DNA follows: TGTGCCAGCAGAGGACAGGAAAATCAGCCCCAGCATTTT.

This clonotype was seen only a few times. The rearrangement joins TRBV5-1 to TRBJ1-2, with D possibly being TRBD1 (5 bases). Deletions cut 3 bases from V and 8 bases from J, with 17 bases between. CDR3 length equals 14 residues. CDR1 and CDR2 from the germline V gene are SGHRS and YFSETQ. The DNA of the CDR3 is TGCGCCAGCAGCTCCCGTGGTACCCGGGACGGCTACACCTTC. Amino acids: CASSSRGTRDGYTF. Full variable domain (rest looked up from reference TRBV5-1 and TRBJ1-2): KAGVTQTPRYLIKTRGQQVTLSCSPISGHRSVSWYQQTPGQGLQFLFEYFSETQRNKGNFPGRFSGRQFSNSRSEMNVSTLELGDSALYLCASSSRGTRDGYTFGSGTRLTVV.

This clonotype was detected only a few times. The chain uses TRBV11-2 and TRBJ1-2; D not resolved. The germline V gene has CDR1 SGHAT and CDR2 FQNNGV. Trimming took off 5 bases at V and 5 bases at J, with 21 bases between the two ends. The CDR3 is 16 amino acids. Here the CDR3 reads CASSRENGRPRYGYTF. CDR3 DNA sequence: TGTGCCAGCAGCCGGGAAAATGGGCGCCCGAGGTATGGCTACACCTTC.

This clonotype turned up a few times. The chain has TRBV27 and TRBJ1-4, with D maybe TRBD1 (5 bases). Germline V gives CDR1 MNHEY, CDR2 SMNVEV (reference sequence). With 4 bases removed from V and 8 bases from J, the gap between germline ends came to 17 bases. The CDR3 contains 15 residues. The CDR3 region is CASSSPGGYQEKLFF. In nucleotides, the CDR3 is TGTGCCAGCAGTTCCCCGGGGGGATATCAAGAAAAACTGTTTTTT.

The chain has TRBV12-3 or TRBV12-4 and TRBJ2-1, with D maybe TRBD1 (6 bases). Trimming removed 2 bases from V and 6 bases from J, with 14 bases in between. The CDR3 contains 15 residues. The CDR3: CASSLIATGTNEQFF. CDR3 in DNA: TGTGCCAGCAGTTTAATCGCGACAGGCACCAATGAGCAGTTCTTC.

This clonotype was detected many times. The rearrangement joins TRBV7-2 to TRBJ1-2; D is undetermined. The V gene lost 1 base and the J gene lost 3 bases, with 6 bases spanning the gap. This CDR3 has 13 amino acids. Germline values: CDR1 SGHTA, CDR2 FQGNSA. As DNA, the CDR3 is TGTGCCAGCAGCTTAGGGTTGGACTATGGCTACACCTTC. This gives the protein CASSLGLDYGYTF.

The table lists this clonotype with a few counts. V gene TRBV29-1 combines with J gene TRBJ2-6; D remains ambiguous. The CDR3 consists of 17 residues. V gave up 0 bases and J gave up 0 bases, with 12 bases separating them. Per the germline V gene, CDR1 is SQVTM and CDR2 is ANQGSEA. The CDR3 is CSVEDLYRSSGANVLTF. CDR3 in DNA: TGCAGCGTTGAAGATTTATATCGCAGCTCTGGGGCCAACGTCCTGACTTTC.

The chain is built from TRBV20-1 and TRBJ2-1; weak D call: TRBD2 (6 bases). The CDR3 spans 15 residues. V was clipped by 5 bases and J by 0 bases, with 14 bases between them. The germline V gene has CDR1 DFQATT and CDR2 SNEGSKA (reference sequence). This CDR3 reads CSASSGPSSYNEQFF. For the CDR3, the DNA is TGCAGTGCTTCGAGCGGGCCAAGCTCCTACAATGAGCAGTTCTTC.

V is TRBV4-1 and J is TRBJ2-7, with TRBD2 matching 9 bases. The CDR3 is 14 residues long. The V gene end was trimmed by 4 bases and the J gene end by 0 bases; junction bases not matched to a gene: 1. Germline V gives CDR1 MGHRA, CDR2 YSYEKL. In DNA, the CDR3 is TGCGCCAGCAGCCCTAGCGGGGACTCCTACGAGCAGTACTTC. Encoded protein: CASSPSGDSYEQYF.

The chain recombines TRBV5-1 with TRBJ1-6, with D unresolved. V lost 0 bases and J 7 bases, leaving 11 bases between the germline ends. Germline CDR1 and CDR2: SGHRS and YFSETQ. CDR3 size: 15 residues. CDR3 residues: CASSLDGRPNSPLHF. DNA of the CDR3: TGCGCCAGCAGCTTGGATGGCAGGCCCAATTCACCCCTCCACTTT.